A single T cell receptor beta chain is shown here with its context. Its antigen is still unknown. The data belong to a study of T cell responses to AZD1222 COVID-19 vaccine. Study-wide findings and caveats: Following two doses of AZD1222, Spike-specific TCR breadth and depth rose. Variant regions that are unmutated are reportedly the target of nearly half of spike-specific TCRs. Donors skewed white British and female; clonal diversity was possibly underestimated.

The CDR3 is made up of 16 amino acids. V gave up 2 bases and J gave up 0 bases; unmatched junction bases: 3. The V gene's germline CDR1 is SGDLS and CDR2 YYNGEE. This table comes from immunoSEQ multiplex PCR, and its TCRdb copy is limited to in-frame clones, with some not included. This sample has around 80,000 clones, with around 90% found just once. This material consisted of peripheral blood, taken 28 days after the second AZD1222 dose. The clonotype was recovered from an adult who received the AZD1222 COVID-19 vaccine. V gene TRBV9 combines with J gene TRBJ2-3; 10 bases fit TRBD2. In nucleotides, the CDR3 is TGTGCCAGCAGCGTTGTTAGCGGGGGGAGCACAGATACGCAGTATTTT. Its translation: CASSVVSGGSTDTQYF.